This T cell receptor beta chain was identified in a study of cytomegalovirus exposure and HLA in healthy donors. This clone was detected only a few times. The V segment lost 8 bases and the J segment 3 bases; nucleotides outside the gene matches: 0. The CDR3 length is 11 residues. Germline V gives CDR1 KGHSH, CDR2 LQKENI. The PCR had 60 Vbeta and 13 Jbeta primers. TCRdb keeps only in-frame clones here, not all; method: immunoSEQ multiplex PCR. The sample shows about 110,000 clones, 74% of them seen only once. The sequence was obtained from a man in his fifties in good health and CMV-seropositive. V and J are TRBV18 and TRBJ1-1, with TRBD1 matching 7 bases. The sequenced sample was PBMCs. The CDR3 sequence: CASGTDTEAFF. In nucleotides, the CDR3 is TGTGCCAGCGGGACAGACACTGAAGCTTTCTTT.